The clone carrying this T cell receptor (beta chain) was recorded at least ten times. Its matching antigen is unknown. Molecular barcoded adaptors covering alpha/delta and beta/gamma chains were used on 400 ng RNA. MiXCR, run by TCRdb on the reads, gives a single entry per CDR3 protein. The top ten clones hold under 15% of a sample with about 90,000 distinct CDR3 sequences, about 12% of them seen once. Unmatched junction bases numbered 10, after V lost 7 bases and J lost 5 bases. This CDR3 has 14 residues. CDR1 MDHEN and CDR2 SYDVKM come from the germline V gene. The data are from a study of read filtering for tumor transcriptome and immune sequencing. For the study at large: By R-ISS, stages I, II and III held 8, 16 and 7 patients. TCR-mapped reads were about 3.5 to 10.27 million with IR-seq versus roughly 80 to 1,300 with RNA-seq. After DNase treatment, RNA was made into whole-transcriptome libraries.

Findings and caveats of the study: IR-seq captured clonotypes deeper and more reliably than RNA-seq.

The J gene is TRBJ1-1, the V gene TRBV28, with TRBD1 identical over 7 bases. Sequences were obtained from a population of CD138-negative cells sorted from bone marrow. This clonotype originated in a donor over 35 with multiple myeloma. The CDR3 loop reads CASTLHRGGTEAFF. CDR3 bases: TGTGCCAGCACCCTCCACAGGGGCGGAACTGAAGCTTTCTTT.